The entry below describes one TCR beta chain. Its antigen remains unidentified. This table comes from immunoSEQ multiplex PCR, and its TCRdb copy is limited to in-frame clones, with some not included. The sample has some 170,000 clones; 86% are singletons. The source of the sample is a study of cytomegalovirus exposure and HLA in healthy donors. Study results and caveats: According to a subsequent analysis, TCR clusters identified in the first cohort showed a tendency to co-occur across the approximately 120 validation repertoires.

This clonotype was sampled from a man aged 18 to 35 in good health and CMV-seropositive. The sample was PBMCs.

Here the CDR3 reads CASSAGQGPYEQYF. The CDR3 nucleotides read TGCGCCAGCAGCGCGGGACAGGGTCCCTACGAGCAGTACTTC. The V call is TRBV5-1, the J call TRBJ2-7, with 9 bases matching TRBD1. The length of the CDR3 is 14 residues. V lost 4 bases to trimming and J lost 2 bases; unmatched junction nucleotides: 4. Germline assignment: CDR1 SGHRS and CDR2 YFSETQ.